What follows are 20 T cell receptor beta chains derived from one specimen sequenced in a study of blood T cell repertoires in COVID-19. Produced via immunoSEQ multiplex PCR; TCRdb's table is partial and in-frame only. The table includes roughly 66,000 clones, about 80% detected once. What was sequenced was peripheral blood. The receptors were sampled from a man between 60 and 70 years old with acute or convalescent COVID-19.

The V gene is TRBV3-1 (or the pseudogene TRBV3-2), the J gene TRBJ1-1, with D perhaps matching TRBD1 (6 bases). V lost 4 bases and J lost 11, with 20 bases in between. This CDR3 has 14 residues. CDR1 is LGHDT and CDR2 is YNNKEL in the germline V gene (reference sequence). This CDR3 reads CASSPFFPQGWAFF. The CDR3 bases are TGTGCCAGCAGCCCGTTTTTTCCACAGGGTTGGGCTTTCTTT.

V usage is TRBV20-1 and J usage is TRBJ1-2, with D unresolved. CDR3 length: 11 residues. Germline CDR1 is DFQATT and CDR2 is SNEGSKA (reference sequence). The V gene lost 4 bases and the J gene lost 7 bases, with 10 bases spanning the gap. The CDR3 is CSAKIVLGYTF. CDR3 nucleotide sequence: TGCAGTGCTAAAATAGTGCTTGGCTACACCTTC.

The chain combines TRBV5-6 with TRBJ1-1; 7 nucleotides align to TRBD1. CDR1 and CDR2 (germline): SGHDT, YYEEEE. The V gene end was trimmed by 4 bases and the J gene end by 3 bases; junction bases not matched to a gene: 6. The length of the CDR3 is 14 residues. The CDR3 loop reads CASSMTGWDTEAFF. The CDR3 nucleotides read TGTGCCAGCAGCATGACAGGGTGGGACACTGAAGCTTTCTTT.

The table lists this clone with a few counts. V and J are TRBV6-5 and TRBJ2-5; maybe TRBD2 (7 bases). Trimming left V 6 bases short and J 1 base short, with 15 bases between. The CDR3 length is 15 residues. CDR1 is MNHEY and CDR2 is SVGAGI in the germline V gene. For the CDR3, the DNA is TGTGCCAGCAGCGATATGGGGGGGGCCCAAGAGACCCAGTACTTC. Residues: CASSDMGGAQETQYF.

The V and J genes are TRBV5-1 and TRBJ1-1; weak D call: TRBD1 (6 bases). V was pared by 4 bases and J by 4 bases, with 8 bases between. The CDR3 sequence is 12 residues long. CDR1 and CDR2 (germline): SGHRS, YFSETQ. The CDR3 region has the DNA TGCGCCAGCAGCGTACAGGGCACTGAAGCTTTCTTT. As protein: CASSVQGTEAFF.

The chain couples TRBV6-4 to TRBJ1-1; tentatively, D is TRBD1 (5 bases). CDR1 is MRHNA and CDR2 is SNTAGT in the germline V gene. CDR3 length: 14 residues. The ends were cut back, 2 bases at V and 5 bases at J, with 12 bases in the middle. DNA for the CDR3: TGTGCCAGCAGTGACGGGCAGGGAAGGACTGAAGCTTTCTTT. This gives the protein CASSDGQGRTEAFF.

The V and J genes are TRBV24-1 and TRBJ2-5; D call uncertain. Germline values: CDR1 KGHDR, CDR2 SFDVKD. This CDR3 contains 15 residues. V was clipped by 4 bases and J by 2 bases, with 13 bases between them. Here the CDR3 reads CATSDPTTFQETQYF. CDR3 nucleotides: TGTGCCACCAGTGACCCCACTACCTTTCAAGAGACCCAGTACTTC.

V and J are TRBV6-5 and TRBJ1-2; weak D call: TRBD1 (5 bases). Germline V CDR1 and CDR2: MNHEY, SVGAGI. This CDR3 contains 16 residues. Trimming removed 1 base at V and 4 bases at J, with 16 bases between. The CDR3: CASSYWGERKGYGYTF. The CDR3 DNA reads as TGTGCCAGCAGTTACTGGGGGGAAAGGAAGGGCTATGGCTACACCTTC.

This sequence joins TRBV5-4 and TRBJ2-7; weak D call: TRBD1 (6 bases). V lost 2 bases, J lost 4 bases, and 13 bases lay in between. The germline CDR1 and CDR2 sequences are SGHNT and YYREEE (reference sequence). The CDR3 runs to 14 residues. CDR3 nucleotides: TGTGCCAGCAGCTTCAAAAGGGGACAATACGAGCAGTACTTC. This encodes CASSFKRGQYEQYF.

The chain employs TRBV10-1 and TRBJ2-3, with a possible D match to TRBD1 (5 bases). There are 15 residues in the CDR3. V was cut by 3 bases and J by 4 bases, with 14 bases left in between. Germline CDR1 is WNHNN and CDR2 is SYGVQD (reference sequence). The CDR3 coding sequence is TGCGCCAGCAGTGAAGGGGCCGGTATTCCAGATACGCAGTATTTT. This codes for CASSEGAGIPDTQYF.

This sequence joins TRBV6-2 or TRBV6-3 and TRBJ2-3; a possible D gene is TRBD2 (6 bases). The length of the CDR3 is 16 residues. CDR1 and CDR2 from the germline V gene are MNHEY and SVGEGT. V was clipped by 2 bases and J by 4 bases, with 16 bases between them. The CDR3 sequence is CASSYGLAVRADTQYF. The CDR3 coding sequence is TGTGCCAGCAGTTACGGATTAGCGGTCCGGGCAGATACGCAGTATTTT.

The chain recombines TRBV15 with TRBJ1-6, with 7 bases fitting TRBD1. V shed 0 bases, J shed 7 bases, and the junction held 3 bases outside the gene matches. There are 15 residues in the CDR3. The germline V gene has CDR1 LNHNV and CDR2 YYDKDF (reference sequence). CDR3 sequence reads: CATSRDRDRNSPLHF. In DNA form, the CDR3 reads TGTGCCACCAGCAGAGATAGGGACAGAAATTCACCCCTCCACTTT.

This clone has just one count. Here the CDR3 DNA reads TGCGCCAGCAGCTCCCAATACACCGGGGAGCTGTTTTTT. This encodes CASSSQYTGELFF. This rearrangement joins TRBV5-1 to TRBJ2-2, with unresolved D. Trimming pared 3 bases from V and 3 bases from J, leaving 6 bases between. The CDR3 extends over 13 amino acids. Germline V CDR1 and CDR2: SGHRS, YFSETQ.

The V and J genes are TRBV30 and TRBJ1-5; 7 bases align to TRBD1. Germline-derived CDR1 and CDR2 are GTSNPN and SVGIG (reference sequence). After removal of 2 bases from V and 7 bases from J, the junction contained 14 bases not matched to a gene. The CDR3 sequence is 16 residues long. CDR3 bases: TGTGCCTGGAGTCCCCCCAGGGACAGAACACGACAGCCCCAGCATTTT. This translates into CAWSPPRDRTRQPQHF.

This clone appeared a single time. This chain connects TRBV6-5 to TRBJ2-5, with D perhaps TRBD1 (6 bases). V was shortened by 5 bases and J by 2 bases, with 15 bases between the two germline ends. Germline V gene lookup returns CDR1 MNHEY and CDR2 SVGAGI. CDR3 length: 15 amino acids. DNA of the CDR3: TGTGCCAGCAGTCCCCAGGGGTTGAGTCAAGAGACCCAGTACTTC. It yields the protein CASSPQGLSQETQYF.

This chain joins TRBV4-3 and TRBJ1-2; D remains unclear. Trimming removed 1 base at V and 4 bases at J, with 10 bases between. Germline values: CDR1 LGHNA, CDR2 YSLEER. The CDR3 runs 14 residues. CDR3: CASSQAQGAYGYTF. The CDR3 nucleotides are TGCGCCAGCAGCCAAGCCCAAGGAGCCTATGGCTACACCTTC.

The chain employs TRBV19 and TRBJ1-2; 8 bases map to TRBD1. There are 14 residues in the CDR3. Germline V gene data show CDR1 as LNHDA and CDR2 as SQIVND (reference sequence). After removal of 5 bases from V and 2 bases from J, the junction contained 4 bases not matched to a gene. In nucleotides, the CDR3 is TGTGCCAGTAGTCCCCGGACAGGGAACTATGGCTACACCTTC. Translating gives CASSPRTGNYGYTF. The complete variable domain, with remaining parts taken from reference TRBV19 and TRBJ1-2, reads DGGITQSPKYLFRKEGQNVTLSCEQNLNHDAMYWYRQDPGQGLRLIYYSQIVNDFQKGDIAEGYSVSREKKESFPLTVTSAQKNPTAFYLCASSPRTGNYGYTFGSGTRLTVV.

In this sample, this clone turned up a few times. The chain couples TRBV6-2 or TRBV6-3 to TRBJ1-4, with D possibly being TRBD1 (5 bases). The CDR3 covers 14 residues. Germline V gene lookup returns CDR1 MNHEY and CDR2 SVGEGT. Trimming took off 6 bases at V and 8 bases at J, with 16 bases between the two ends. The chain's CDR3 is CASSPQGRTEKLFF. CDR3 nucleotide sequence: TGTGCCAGCAGCCCGCAGGGCCGAACAGAAAAACTGTTTTTT.

The chain employs TRBV5-4 and TRBJ1-2; D gene uncertain. Trimming left V 0 bases short and J 7 bases short, with 13 bases between. The CDR3 sequence is 14 residues long. The germline V gene encodes CDR1 SGHNT and CDR2 YYREEE (reference sequence). This chain's CDR3 is CASSLAGKSSGYTF. CDR3 coding DNA: TGTGCCAGCAGCTTGGCCGGGAAATCTTCTGGCTACACCTTC.

J is TRBJ2-7 and V is TRBV7-2; D unresolved. The V and J ends lost 0 bases and 3 bases respectively, with 18 bases between them. Germline-derived CDR1 and CDR2 are SGHTA and FQGNSA. CDR3 length: 17 residues. DNA for the CDR3: TGTGCCAGCAGCTTAGCGCAATCAATGGCACAAAACTACGAGCAGTACGTC. This encodes CASSLAQSMAQNYEQYV.